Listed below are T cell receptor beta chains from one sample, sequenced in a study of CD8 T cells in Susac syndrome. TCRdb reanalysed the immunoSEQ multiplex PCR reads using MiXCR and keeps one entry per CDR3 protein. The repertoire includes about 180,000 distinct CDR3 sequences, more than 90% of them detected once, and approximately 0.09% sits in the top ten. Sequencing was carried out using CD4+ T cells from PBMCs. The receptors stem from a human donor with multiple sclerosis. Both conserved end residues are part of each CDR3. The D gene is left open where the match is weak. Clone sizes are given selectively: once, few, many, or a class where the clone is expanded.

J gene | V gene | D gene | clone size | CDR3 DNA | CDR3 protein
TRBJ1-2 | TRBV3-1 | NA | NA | TGTGCCAGCAGCGGCAATCATGGCTACACCTTC | CASSGNHGYTF
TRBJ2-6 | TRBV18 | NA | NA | TGTGCCAGCTCACCCCAGGGATCGGCTGGGGCCAACGTCCTGACTTTC | CASSPQGSAGANVLTF
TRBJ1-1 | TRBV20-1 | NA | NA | TGCAGTGCTTCCCCGACCATGGAGACTGAAGCTTTCTTT | CSASPTMETEAFF
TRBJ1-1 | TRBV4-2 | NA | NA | TGTGCCAGCAGCCAAGATTTGGTACAGTATCGCACTGAAGCTTTCTTT | CASSQDLVQYRTEAFF
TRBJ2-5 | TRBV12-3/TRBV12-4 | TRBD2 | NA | TGTGCCAGCAGTTCGGGGACTAGAAAGTACTTC | CASSSGTRKYF
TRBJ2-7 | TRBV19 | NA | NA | TGTGCCCGACACCCCAGACGGGAGACGGGCGAGCAGTACTTC | CARHPRRETGEQYF
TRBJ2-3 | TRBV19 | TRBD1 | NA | TGTGCCACCACCTCCACCGGGCCCGAATTTAGGGGGCGCACAGATACGCAGTATTTT | CATTSTGPEFRGRTDTQYF
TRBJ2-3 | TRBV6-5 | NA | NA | TGTGCCAGCAGTTACTTTGGCGCTGGGAGCACAGATACGCAGTATTTT | CASSYFGAGSTDTQYF
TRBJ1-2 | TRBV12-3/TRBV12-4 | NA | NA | TGTGCCAGCAGCCGGCCCCTTTCATATGGCTACACCTTC | CASSRPLSYGYTF
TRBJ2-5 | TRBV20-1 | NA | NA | TGCAGTGCTTTTGATGAGACCCAGTACTTC | CSAFDETQYF
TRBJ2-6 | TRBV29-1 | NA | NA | TGCAGCGTAGACTCTGGGGCCAACGTCCTGACTTTC | CSVDSGANVLTF
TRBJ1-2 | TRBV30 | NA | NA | TGTGCCTGGTGGACTGGCGGCCATTCTGATTTC | CAWWTGGHSDF
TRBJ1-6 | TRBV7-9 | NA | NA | TGTGCCAGCACCCAGCGCCGTCCCCACTCCTATAATTCACCCCTCCACTTT | CASTQRRPHSYNSPLHF
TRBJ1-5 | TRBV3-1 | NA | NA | TGTGCCAGCAGCCAAAGGGGTACGAGAGGGCAGCCCCAGCATTTT | CASSQRGTRGQPQHF
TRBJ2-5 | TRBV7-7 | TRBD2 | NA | TGTGCCAGCAGCTCAAAGTGGGCTAGCGGGGATTGGGAGACCCAGTACTTC | CASSSKWASGDWETQYF
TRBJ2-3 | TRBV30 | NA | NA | TGTGCCTGGAGAGGGGACGGAGATACGCAGTATTTT | CAWRGDGDTQYF
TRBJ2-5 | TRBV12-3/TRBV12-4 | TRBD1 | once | TGTGCCAGCAGCCCAACAGGGGGCGAGGTGACCCAGTACTTC | CASSPTGGEVTQYF
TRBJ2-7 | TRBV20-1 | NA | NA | TGCAGTGCTAGTCGGTACATACTCTCCTACGAGCAGTACTTC | CSASRYILSYEQYF
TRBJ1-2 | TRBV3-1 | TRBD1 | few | TGTGCCAGCAGCCTGGGACAGGGGAGTGGCTACACCTTC | CASSLGQGSGYTF
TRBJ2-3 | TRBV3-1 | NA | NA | TGTGCCAGCAGCCTAGGGAGGATCACAGATACGCAGTATTTT | CASSLGRITDTQYF
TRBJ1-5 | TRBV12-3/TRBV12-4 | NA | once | TGTGCCAGCAGAAGGGCTGGTGGGGTTAATCAGCCCCAGCATTTT | CASRRAGGVNQPQHF
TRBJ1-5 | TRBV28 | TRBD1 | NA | TGTGCCAGCAGTTTACCCGTTGGACAGGGCTGGCAGCCCCAGCATTTT | CASSLPVGQGWQPQHF
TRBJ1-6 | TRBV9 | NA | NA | TGTGCCAGCAGCCTAATGGGCCAGTTTGATAATTCACCCCTCCACTTT | CASSLMGQFDNSPLHF
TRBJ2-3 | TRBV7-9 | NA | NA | TGTGCCAGCAGCTTGGAGGGGCGGAGAGATACGCAGTATTTT | CASSLEGRRDTQYF